This T cell receptor (beta chain) was recorded in a study of blood T cell repertoires in COVID-19. For the study at large: From the United States, Italy and Spain came samples of acute and convalescent COVID-19. From T cells, B-cell-depleted T cells, or PBMCs came the material, which was cDNA or gDNA.

There are a few counts of this clone. The CDR3 spans 16 residues. J lost 5 bases, V lost 4 bases, and 7 bases had no gene match. CDR1 is KGHDR and CDR2 is SFDVKD in the germline V gene. The authors' processing: Amplification of reference gene primers was used by the study to estimate nucleated cell counts. Sequencing used immunoSEQ multiplex PCR; TCRdb keeps in-frame clones, though not all of them. That table gives V, J and clone size, and the DNA gave D and trimming. Among roughly 150,000 clones, approximately 80% were seen once, and the ten largest hold 5.5% to 8%. The origin of this receptor is a woman aged 45 to 65 in a cohort sampled during active or convalescent COVID-19. The sequenced sample was peripheral blood. The genes are TRBV24-1 and TRBJ1-4; 9 nucleotides align to TRBD1. CDR3 protein: CATSDRWDRVNEKLFF. CDR3 nucleotide sequence: TGTGCCACCAGTGACCGCTGGGACAGGGTAAATGAAAAACTGTTTTTT.